This T cell receptor (beta chain) was identified in a study of shared clonotypes between healthy human individuals. Overall study findings and caveats: Sampling covered nothing but blood. Tissue TCR repertoires likely differ from those found in blood.

Generated by immunoSEQ multiplex PCR, the TCRdb table keeps only in-frame clones and is missing some. Found here are around 1.5 million clones, about 98% of them singletons; the top ten hold roughly 0.45%. A remark on this clone: Its antigen is not identified.

Germline-derived CDR1 and CDR2 are SGHRS and YFSETQ. V lost 4 bases and J 3 bases, leaving 8 bases between the germline ends. The CDR3 consists of 13 residues. The V gene is TRBV5-1, the J gene TRBJ1-3; no definite D call. The sequenced sample was naive CD4+ T cells sorted from blood. Subset meaning: CD45RA+ positively selected. This clonotype was obtained from a young man in good health. The CDR3, as DNA: TGCGCCAGCAGCGCCCTCATTGGAAACACCATATATTTT. Translated, it gives CASSALIGNTIYF.